This T cell receptor beta chain is drawn from a study of blood T cell repertoires in COVID-19. Overall study: Donors in the United States, Italy and Spain gave samples during acute or convalescent COVID-19. T cells, B-cell-depleted T cells, or PBMCs supplied cDNA or gDNA.

Germline CDR1 reads SGHRS; CDR2 reads YFSETQ. This CDR3 has 15 residues. Trimming stripped 0 bases from V and 2 bases from J, with 9 bases between. In the original processing: Estimated nucleated cell counts came from reference gene primer amplification. Repertoires were generated with immunoSEQ multiplex PCR, while TCRdb's copy carries only in-frame clones and drops some. D and trimming were read from the DNA, whereas the V and J calls and clone size are those reported in that table. The sample holds about 30,000 clones, around 87% seen once. Sample: peripheral blood. This TCR was sampled from a human donor in a cohort sampled during active COVID-19. The donor label of this sample is uncertain. The rearrangement uses TRBV5-1 and TRBJ1-3; TRBD1 is a possible D gene (6 bases). CDR3 in amino acids: CASSLGGGAGNTIYF. CDR3 in DNA: TGCGCCAGCAGCTTGGGAGGGGGAGCTGGAAACACCATATATTTT.